This T cell receptor beta chain was captured in a study of blood T cell repertoires in COVID-19. The method was immunoSEQ multiplex PCR; TCRdb's version includes in-frame clones alone and lacks a portion of them. The repertoire holds around 400,000 clones, with 70% to 90% as singletons. The CDR3 covers 13 residues. Germline values: CDR1 MNHEY, CDR2 SVGAGI. Trimming left V 6 bases short and J 7 bases short, with 15 bases between. Sequences were obtained from peripheral blood. This chain connects TRBV6-5 to TRBJ1-1; no firm D call. The clonotype comes from an older woman with COVID-19, enrolled during active disease. CDR3 DNA sequence: TGTGCCAGCAGGAAGAGGGTAGTCGGTGAAGCTTTCTTT. It specifies CASRKRVVGEAFF.